The 3 T cell receptor beta chains below come from one sample, sequenced in a study of cytomegalovirus exposure and HLA in healthy donors. The PCR contained 60 Vbeta and 13 Jbeta primers. TCRdb's table, derived via immunoSEQ multiplex PCR, lists solely in-frame clones and lacks some. There are roughly 100,000 clones in the sample; roughly 74% occur only once, and over 2% lies in the top ten. Sequencing was carried out using PBMCs. The receptors originated from a man aged 35-49 years in good health and CMV-seronegative.

The rearrangement uses TRBV6-5 and TRBJ1-4; tentatively, D is TRBD1 (5 bases). V lost 5 bases to trimming and J lost 6 bases, with 13 bases between them. From germline, CDR1 is MNHEY and CDR2 SVGAGI. The length of the CDR3 is 14 residues. The chain's CDR3 is CASSLFQGDEKLFF. As DNA, the CDR3 is TGTGCCAGCAGTCTGTTCCAGGGTGATGAAAAACTGTTTTTT.

The J gene is TRBJ2-5, the V gene TRBV5-1, with D perhaps TRBD1 (5 bases). This CDR3 spans 13 amino acids. The V gene lost 4 bases and the J gene lost 5 bases, with 12 bases spanning the gap. Germline assignment: CDR1 SGHRS and CDR2 YFSETQ. The CDR3 region is CASSPQARETQYF. Written as DNA, the CDR3 is TGCGCCAGCAGCCCACAGGCGAGGGAGACCCAGTACTTC.

This chain uses TRBV6-5 with TRBJ2-1; tentatively, D is TRBD1 (5 bases). V lost 2 bases to trimming and J lost 2 bases, with 10 bases between them. Looked up from germline, CDR1 is MNHEY and CDR2 is SVGAGI. CDR3 size: 15 residues. The CDR3 DNA reads TGTGCCAGCAGTTACGACGGCAGGGCCTACAATGAGCAGTTCTTC. Its translation: CASSYDGRAYNEQFF.